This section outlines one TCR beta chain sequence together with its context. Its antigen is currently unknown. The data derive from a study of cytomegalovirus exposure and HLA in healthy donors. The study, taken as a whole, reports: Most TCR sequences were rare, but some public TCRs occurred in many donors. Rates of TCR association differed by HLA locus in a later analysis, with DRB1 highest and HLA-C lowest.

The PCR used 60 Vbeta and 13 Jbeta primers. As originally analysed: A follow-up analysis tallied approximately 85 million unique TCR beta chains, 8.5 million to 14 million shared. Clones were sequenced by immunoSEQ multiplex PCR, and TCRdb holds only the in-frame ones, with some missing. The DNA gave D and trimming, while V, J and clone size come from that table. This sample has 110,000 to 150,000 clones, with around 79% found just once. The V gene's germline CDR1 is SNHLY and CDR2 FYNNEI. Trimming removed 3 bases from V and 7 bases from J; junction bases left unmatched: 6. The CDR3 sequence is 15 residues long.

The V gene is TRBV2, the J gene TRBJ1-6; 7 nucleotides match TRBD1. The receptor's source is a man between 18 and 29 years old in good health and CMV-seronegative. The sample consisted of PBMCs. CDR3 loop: CASSDLSGGNSPLHF. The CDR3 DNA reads TGTGCCAGCAGTGATCTGTCAGGGGGGAATTCACCCCTCCACTTT.